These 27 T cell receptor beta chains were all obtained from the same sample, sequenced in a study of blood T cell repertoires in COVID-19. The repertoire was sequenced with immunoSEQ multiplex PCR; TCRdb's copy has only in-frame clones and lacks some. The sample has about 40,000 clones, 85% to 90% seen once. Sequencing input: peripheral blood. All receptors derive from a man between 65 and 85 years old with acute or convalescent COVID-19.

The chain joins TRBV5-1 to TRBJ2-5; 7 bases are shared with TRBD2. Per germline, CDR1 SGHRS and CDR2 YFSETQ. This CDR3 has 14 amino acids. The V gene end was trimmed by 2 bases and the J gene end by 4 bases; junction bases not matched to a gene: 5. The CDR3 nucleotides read TGCGCCAGCAGCTTCCGGGGGGAAGGAGAGACCCAGTACTTC. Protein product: CASSFRGEGETQYF.

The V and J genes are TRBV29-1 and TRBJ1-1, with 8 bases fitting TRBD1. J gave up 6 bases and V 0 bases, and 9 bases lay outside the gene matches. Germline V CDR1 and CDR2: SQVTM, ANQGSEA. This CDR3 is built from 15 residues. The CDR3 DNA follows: TGCAGCGTTGAAGATCGGGCAGGGGGCTTAGCTGAAGCTTTCTTT. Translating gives CSVEDRAGGLAEAFF. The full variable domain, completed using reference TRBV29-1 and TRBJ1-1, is SAVISQKPSRDICQRGTSLTIQCQVDSQVTMMFWYRQQPGQSLTLIATANQGSEATYESGFVIDKFPISRPNLTFSTLTVSNMSPEDSSIYLCSVEDRAGGLAEAFFGQGTRLTVV.

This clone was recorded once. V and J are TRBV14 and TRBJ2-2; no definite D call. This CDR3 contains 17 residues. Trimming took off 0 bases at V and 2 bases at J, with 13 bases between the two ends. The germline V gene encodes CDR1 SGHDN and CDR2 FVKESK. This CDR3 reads CASSQEAPQPNTGELFF. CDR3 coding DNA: TGTGCCAGCAGCCAAGAGGCTCCACAACCTAACACCGGGGAGCTGTTTTTT. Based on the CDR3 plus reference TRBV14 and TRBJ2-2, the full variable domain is EAGVTQFPSHSVIEKGQTVTLRCDPISGHDNLYWYRRVMGKEIKFLLHFVKESKQDESGMPNNRFLAERTGGTYSTLKVQPAELEDSGVYFCASSQEAPQPNTGELFFGEGSRLTVL.

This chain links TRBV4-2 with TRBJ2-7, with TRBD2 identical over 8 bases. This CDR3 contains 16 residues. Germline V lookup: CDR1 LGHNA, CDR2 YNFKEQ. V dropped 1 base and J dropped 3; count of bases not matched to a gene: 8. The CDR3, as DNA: TGTGCCAGCAGCCAAGCGTCCGGAAGCGGGAGCTACGAGCAGTACTTC. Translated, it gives CASSQASGSGSYEQYF.

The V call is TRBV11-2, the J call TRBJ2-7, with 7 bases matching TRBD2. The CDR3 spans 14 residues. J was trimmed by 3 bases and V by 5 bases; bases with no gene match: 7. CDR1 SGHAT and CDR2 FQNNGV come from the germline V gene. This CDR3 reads CASSPLGGIYEQYF. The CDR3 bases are TGTGCCAGCAGCCCCCTGGGGGGGATCTACGAGCAGTACTTC. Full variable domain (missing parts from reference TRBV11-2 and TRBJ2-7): EAGVAQSPRYKIIEKRQSVAFWCNPISGHATLYWYQQILGQGPKLLIQFQNNGVVDDSQLPKDRFSAERLKGVDSTLKIQPAKLEDSAVYLCASSPLGGIYEQYFGPGTRLTVT.

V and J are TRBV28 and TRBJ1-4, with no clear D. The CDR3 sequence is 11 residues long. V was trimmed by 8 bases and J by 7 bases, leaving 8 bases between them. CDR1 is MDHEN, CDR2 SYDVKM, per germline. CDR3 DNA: TGTGCCAGCGCGACTGGTGAAAAACTGTTTTTT. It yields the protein CASATGEKLFF.

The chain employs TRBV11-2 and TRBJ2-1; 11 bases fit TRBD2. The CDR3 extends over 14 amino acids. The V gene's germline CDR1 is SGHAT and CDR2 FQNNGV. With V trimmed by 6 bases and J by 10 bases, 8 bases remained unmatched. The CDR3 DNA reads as TGTGCCAGCAGTCAACTAGCGGGAGAAGGAGAGCAGTTCTTC. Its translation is CASSQLAGEGEQFF.

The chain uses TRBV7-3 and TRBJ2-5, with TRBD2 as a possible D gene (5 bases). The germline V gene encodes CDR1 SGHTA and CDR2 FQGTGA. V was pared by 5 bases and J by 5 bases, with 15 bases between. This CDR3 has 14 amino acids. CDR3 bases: TGTGCCAGCAGCCAACCCGGACTCCAGGAGACCCAGTACTTC. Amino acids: CASSQPGLQETQYF.

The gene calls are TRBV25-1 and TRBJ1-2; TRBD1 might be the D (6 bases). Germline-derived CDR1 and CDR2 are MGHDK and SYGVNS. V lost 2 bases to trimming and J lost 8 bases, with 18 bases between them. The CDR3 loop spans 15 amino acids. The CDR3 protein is CASSERTTGLGGYTF. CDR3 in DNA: TGTGCCAGCAGTGAACGTACAACAGGGCTGGGAGGCTACACCTTC.

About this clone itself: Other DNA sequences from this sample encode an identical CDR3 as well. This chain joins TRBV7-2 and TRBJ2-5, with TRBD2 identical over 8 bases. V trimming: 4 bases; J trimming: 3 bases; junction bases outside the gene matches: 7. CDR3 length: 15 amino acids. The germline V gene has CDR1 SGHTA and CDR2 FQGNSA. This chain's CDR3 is CASSSLAGKEETQYF. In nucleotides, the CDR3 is TGTGCCAGCAGCTCCTTAGCGGGAAAGGAAGAGACCCAGTACTTC.

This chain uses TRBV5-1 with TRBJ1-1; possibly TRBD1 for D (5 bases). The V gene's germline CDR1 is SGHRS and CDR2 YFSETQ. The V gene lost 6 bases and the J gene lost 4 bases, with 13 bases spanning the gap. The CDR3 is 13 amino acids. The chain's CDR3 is CASMRDARTEAFF. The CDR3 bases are TGCGCCAGCATGCGGGACGCGCGCACTGAAGCTTTCTTT.

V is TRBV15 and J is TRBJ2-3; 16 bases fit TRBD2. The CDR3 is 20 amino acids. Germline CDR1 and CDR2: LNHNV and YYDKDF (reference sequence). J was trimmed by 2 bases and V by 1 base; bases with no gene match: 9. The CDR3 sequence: CATSRVLGLAGGTDTDTQYF. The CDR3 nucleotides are TGTGCCACCAGCAGAGTACTGGGACTAGCGGGAGGGACGGACACAGATACGCAGTATTTT.

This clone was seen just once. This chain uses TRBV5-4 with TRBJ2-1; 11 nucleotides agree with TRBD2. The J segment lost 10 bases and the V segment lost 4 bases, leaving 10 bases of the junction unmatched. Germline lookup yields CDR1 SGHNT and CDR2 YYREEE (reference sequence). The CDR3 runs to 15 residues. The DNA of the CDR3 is TGTGCCAGCAGCCAAAAACTAGCGGGAGTGGAGGAGCAGTTCTTC. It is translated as CASSQKLAGVEEQFF.

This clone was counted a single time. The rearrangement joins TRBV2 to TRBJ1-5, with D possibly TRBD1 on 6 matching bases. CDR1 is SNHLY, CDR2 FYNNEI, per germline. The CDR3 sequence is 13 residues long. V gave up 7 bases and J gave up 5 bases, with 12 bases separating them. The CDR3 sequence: CASTRDNDQPQHF. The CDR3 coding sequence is TGTGCCAGCACTAGGGACAACGATCAGCCCCAGCATTTT.

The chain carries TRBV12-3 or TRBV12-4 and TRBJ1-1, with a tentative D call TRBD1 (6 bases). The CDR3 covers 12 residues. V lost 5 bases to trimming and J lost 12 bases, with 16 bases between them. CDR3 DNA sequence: TGTGCCAGCAGTACGGATACAGGGTTAACTTTCTTT. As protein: CASSTDTGLTFF.

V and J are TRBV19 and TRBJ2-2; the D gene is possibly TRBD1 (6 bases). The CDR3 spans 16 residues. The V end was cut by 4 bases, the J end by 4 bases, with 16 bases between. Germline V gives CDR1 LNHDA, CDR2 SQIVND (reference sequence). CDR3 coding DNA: TGTGCCAGTAGTAGTTTCTCAGGGGCCGTCACCGGGGAGCTGTTTTTT. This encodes CASSSFSGAVTGELFF.

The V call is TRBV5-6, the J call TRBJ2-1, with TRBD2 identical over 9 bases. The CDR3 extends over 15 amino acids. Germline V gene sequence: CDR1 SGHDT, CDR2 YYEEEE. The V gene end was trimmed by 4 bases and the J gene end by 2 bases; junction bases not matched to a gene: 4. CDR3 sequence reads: CASSLTSGTYNEQFF. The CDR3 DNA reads TGTGCCAGCAGCCTGACTAGCGGCACCTACAATGAGCAGTTCTTC. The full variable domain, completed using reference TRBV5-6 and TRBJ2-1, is DAGVTQSPTHLIKTRGQQVTLRCSPKSGHDTVSWYQQALGQGPQFIFQYYEEEERQRGNFPDRFSGHQFPNYSSELNVNALLLGDSALYLCASSLTSGTYNEQFFGPGTRLTVL.

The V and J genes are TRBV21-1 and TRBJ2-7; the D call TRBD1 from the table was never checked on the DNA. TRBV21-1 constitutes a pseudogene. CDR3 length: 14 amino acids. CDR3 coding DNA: TGTGCCAGCAGGCCTAAGGGACAGCCCTACGAGCAGTACTTC. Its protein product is CASRPKGQPYEQYF.

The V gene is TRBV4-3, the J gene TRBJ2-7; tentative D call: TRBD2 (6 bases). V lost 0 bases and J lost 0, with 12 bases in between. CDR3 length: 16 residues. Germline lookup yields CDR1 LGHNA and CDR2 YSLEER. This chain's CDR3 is CASSQDLGGSSYEQYF. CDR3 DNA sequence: TGCGCCAGCAGCCAAGATCTTGGGGGGAGCTCCTACGAGCAGTACTTC.

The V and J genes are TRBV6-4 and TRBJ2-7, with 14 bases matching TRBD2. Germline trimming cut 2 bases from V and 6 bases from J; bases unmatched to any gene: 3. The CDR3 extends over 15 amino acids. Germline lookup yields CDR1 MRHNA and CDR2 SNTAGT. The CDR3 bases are TGTGCCAGCAGTGACGGGACTAGCGGGAGAGGCGAGCAGTACTTC. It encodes CASSDGTSGRGEQYF.

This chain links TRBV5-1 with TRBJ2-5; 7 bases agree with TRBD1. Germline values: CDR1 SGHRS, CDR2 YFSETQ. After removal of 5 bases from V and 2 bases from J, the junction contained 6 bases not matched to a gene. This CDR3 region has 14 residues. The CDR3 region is CASRFRDRQETQYF. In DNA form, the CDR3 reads TGCGCCAGCAGGTTTCGGGACAGACAAGAGACCCAGTACTTC.

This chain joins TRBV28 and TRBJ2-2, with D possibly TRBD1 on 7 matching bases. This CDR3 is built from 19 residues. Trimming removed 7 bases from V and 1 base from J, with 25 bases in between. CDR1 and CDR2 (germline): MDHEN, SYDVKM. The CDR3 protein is CASTPAARGGGENTGELFF. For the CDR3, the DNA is TGTGCCAGCACCCCCGCCGCCCGTGGAGGGGGCGAGAACACCGGGGAGCTGTTTTTT.

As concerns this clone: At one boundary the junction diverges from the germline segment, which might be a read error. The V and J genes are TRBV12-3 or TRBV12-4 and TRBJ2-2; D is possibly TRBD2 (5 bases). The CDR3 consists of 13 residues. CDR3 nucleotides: TGTGCCAGCATCCTCGGGAACTCCGGGGAGCTGTTTTTT. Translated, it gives CASILGNSGELFF.

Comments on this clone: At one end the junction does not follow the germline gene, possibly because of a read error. The CDR3 loop is CASSRRTSGDNERFF. Written as DNA, the CDR3 is TGTGCCAGCAGCCGACGGACTAGCGGAGACAATGAGCGGTTCTTC. The chain carries TRBV3-1 (or the pseudogene TRBV3-2) and TRBJ2-1; TRBD2 aligns across 10 bases. This CDR3 comprises 15 residues. Germline CDR1 is LGHDT and CDR2 is YNNKEL (reference sequence).

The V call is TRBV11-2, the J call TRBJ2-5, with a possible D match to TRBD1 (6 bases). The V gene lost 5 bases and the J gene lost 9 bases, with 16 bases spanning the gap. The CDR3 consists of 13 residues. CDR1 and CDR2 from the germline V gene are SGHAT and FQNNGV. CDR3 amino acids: CASSPPGAGAQYF. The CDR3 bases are TGTGCCAGCAGCCCACCAGGGGCAGGGGCCCAGTACTTC.

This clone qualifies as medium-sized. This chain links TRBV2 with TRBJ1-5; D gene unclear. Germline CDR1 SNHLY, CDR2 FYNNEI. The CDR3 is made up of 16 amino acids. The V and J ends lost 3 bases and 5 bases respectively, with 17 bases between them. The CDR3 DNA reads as TGTGCCAGCAGTGACGTCGCGGCGGGTGGTTATCAGCCCCAGCATTTT. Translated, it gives CASSDVAAGGYQPQHF.

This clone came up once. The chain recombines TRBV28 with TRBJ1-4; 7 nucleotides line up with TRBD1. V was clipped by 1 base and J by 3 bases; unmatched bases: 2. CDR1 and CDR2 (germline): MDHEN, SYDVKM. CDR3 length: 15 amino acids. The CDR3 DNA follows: TGTGCCAGCAGTTTATCCGGGACAGCTAATGAAAAACTGTTTTTT. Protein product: CASSLSGTANEKLFF. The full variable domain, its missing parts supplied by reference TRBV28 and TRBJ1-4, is DVKVTQSSRYLVKRTGEKVFLECVQDMDHENMFWYRQDPGLGLRLIYFSYDVKMKEKGDIPEGYSVSREKKERFSLILESASTNQTSMYLCASSLSGTANEKLFFGSGTQLSVL.